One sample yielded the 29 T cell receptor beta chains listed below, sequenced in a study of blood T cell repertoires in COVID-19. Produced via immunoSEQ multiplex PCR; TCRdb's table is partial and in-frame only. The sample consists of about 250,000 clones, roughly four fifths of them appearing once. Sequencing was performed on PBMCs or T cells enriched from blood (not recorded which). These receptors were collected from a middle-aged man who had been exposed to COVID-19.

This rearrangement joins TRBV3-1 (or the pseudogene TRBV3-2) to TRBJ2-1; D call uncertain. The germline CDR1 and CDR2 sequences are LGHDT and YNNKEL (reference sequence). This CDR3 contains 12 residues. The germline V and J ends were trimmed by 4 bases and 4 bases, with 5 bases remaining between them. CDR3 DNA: TGTGCCAGCAGCCGACTGTACAATGAGCAGTTCTTC. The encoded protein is CASSRLYNEQFF.

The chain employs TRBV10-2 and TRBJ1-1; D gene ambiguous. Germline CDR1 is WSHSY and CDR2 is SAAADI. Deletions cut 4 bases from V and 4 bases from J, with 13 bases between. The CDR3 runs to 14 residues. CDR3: CASSVQPGTTEAFF. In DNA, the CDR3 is TGCGCCAGCAGTGTACAGCCCGGAACCACTGAAGCTTTCTTT.

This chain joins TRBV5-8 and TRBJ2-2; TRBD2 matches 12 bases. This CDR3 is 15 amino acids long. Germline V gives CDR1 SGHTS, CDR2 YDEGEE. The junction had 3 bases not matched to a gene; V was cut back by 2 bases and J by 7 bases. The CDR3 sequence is CASSLLAGGVGELFF. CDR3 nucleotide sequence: TGTGCCAGCAGCTTACTAGCGGGAGGAGTCGGGGAGCTGTTTTTT.

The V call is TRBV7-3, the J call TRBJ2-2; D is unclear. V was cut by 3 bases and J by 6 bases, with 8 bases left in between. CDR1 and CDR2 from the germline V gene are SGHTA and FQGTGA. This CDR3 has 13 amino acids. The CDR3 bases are TGTGCCAGCAGCTTGACGCTAGCCGGGGAGCTGTTTTTT. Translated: CASSLTLAGELFF. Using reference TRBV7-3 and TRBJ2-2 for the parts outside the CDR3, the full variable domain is GAGVSQTPSNKVTEKGKYVELRCDPISGHTALYWYRQSLGQGPEFLIYFQGTGAADDSGLPNDRFFAVRPEGSVSTLKIQRTERGDSAVYLCASSLTLAGELFFGEGSRLTVL.

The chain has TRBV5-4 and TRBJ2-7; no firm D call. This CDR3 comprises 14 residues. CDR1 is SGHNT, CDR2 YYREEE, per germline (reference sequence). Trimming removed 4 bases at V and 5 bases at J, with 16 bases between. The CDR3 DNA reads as TGTGCCAGCAGCCCCGCCAGGTTTGTAGACGAGCAGTACTTC. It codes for CASSPARFVDEQYF.

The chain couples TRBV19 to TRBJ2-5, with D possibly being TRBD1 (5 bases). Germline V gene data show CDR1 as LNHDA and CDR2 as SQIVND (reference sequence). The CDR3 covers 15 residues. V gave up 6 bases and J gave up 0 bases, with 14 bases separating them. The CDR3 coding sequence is TGTGCCAGTAGACGCCTTCAGACAGACCAAGAGACCCAGTACTTC. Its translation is CASRRLQTDQETQYF.

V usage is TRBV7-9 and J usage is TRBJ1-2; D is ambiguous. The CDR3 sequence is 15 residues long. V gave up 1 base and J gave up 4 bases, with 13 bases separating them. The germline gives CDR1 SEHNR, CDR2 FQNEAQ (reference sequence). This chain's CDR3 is CASSLVGREIYGYTF. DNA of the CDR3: TGTGCCAGCAGCTTAGTTGGGAGGGAAATCTATGGCTACACCTTC. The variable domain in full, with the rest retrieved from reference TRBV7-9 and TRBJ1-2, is DTGVSQNPRHKITKRGQNVTFRCDPISEHNRLYWYRQTLGQGPEFLTYFQNEAQLEKSRLLSDRFSAERPKGSFSTLEIQRTEQGDSAMYLCASSLVGREIYGYTFGSGTRLTVV.

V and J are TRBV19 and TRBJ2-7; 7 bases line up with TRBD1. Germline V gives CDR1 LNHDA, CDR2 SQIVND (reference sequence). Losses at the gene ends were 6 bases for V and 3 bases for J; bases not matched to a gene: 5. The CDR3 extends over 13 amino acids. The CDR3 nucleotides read TGTGCCAGTAGCAGGGACAGAAACTACGAGCAGTACTTC. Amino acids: CASSRDRNYEQYF.

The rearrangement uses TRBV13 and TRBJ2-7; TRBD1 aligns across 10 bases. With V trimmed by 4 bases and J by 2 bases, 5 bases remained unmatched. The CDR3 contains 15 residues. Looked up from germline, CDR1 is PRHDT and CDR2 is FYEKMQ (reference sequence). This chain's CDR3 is CASSYPGQGTYEQYF. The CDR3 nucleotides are TGTGCCAGCAGCTACCCGGGACAGGGGACCTACGAGCAGTACTTC.

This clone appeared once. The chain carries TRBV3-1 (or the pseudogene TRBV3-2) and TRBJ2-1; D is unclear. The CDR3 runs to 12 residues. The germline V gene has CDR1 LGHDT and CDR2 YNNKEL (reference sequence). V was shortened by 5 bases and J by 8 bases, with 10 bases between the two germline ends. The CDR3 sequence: CASSYMSDEQFF. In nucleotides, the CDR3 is TGTGCCAGCAGCTACATGTCCGATGAGCAGTTCTTC.

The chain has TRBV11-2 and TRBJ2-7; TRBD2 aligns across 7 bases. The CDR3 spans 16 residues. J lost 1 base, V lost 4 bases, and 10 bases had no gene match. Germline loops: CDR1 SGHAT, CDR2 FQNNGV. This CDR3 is CASSSGTTTSSYEQYF. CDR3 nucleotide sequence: TGTGCCAGCAGCTCCGGGACTACCACTTCGTCCTACGAGCAGTACTTC.

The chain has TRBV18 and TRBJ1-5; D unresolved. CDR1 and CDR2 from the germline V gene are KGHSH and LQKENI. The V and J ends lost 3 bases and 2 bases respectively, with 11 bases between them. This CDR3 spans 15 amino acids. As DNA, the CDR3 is TGTGCCAGCTCACCGGAGGCGTCCCGCAATCAGCCCCAGCATTTT. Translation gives CASSPEASRNQPQHF.

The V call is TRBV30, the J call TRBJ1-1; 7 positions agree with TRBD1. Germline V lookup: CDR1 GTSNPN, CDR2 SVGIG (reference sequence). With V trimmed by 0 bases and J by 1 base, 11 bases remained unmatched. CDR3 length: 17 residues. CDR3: CAWSVPSRRQGNTEAFF. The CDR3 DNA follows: TGTGCCTGGAGTGTCCCCTCCCGGAGACAGGGGAACACTGAAGCTTTCTTT. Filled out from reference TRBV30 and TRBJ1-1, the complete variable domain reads SQTIHQWPATLVQPVGSPLSLECTVEGTSNPNLYWYRQAAGRGLQLLFYSVGIGQISSEVPQNLSASRPQDRQFILSSKKLLLSDSGFYLCAWSVPSRRQGNTEAFFGQGTRLTVV.

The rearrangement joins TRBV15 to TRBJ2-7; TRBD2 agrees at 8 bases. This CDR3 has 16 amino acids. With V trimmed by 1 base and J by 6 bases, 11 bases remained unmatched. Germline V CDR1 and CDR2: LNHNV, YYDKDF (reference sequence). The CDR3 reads CATSRGVGGRIGEQYF. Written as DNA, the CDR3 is TGTGCCACCAGCAGAGGGGTAGGCGGGAGGATTGGCGAGCAGTACTTC.

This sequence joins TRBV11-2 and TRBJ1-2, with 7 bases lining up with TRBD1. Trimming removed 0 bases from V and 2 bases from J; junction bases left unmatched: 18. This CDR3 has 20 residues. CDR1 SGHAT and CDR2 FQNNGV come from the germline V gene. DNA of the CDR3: TGTGCCAGCAGCTTAGATTACGCTTGGCAGGGGGTGTGGGAAAACTATGGCTACACCTTC. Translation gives CASSLDYAWQGVWENYGYTF.

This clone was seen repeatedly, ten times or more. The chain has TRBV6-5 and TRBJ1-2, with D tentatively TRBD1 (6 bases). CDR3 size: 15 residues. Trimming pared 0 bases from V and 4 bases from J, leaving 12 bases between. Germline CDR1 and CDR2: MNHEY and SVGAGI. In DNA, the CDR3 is TGTGCCAGCAGTTACTCTCCGACAGGCTCCTATGGCTACACCTTC. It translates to CASSYSPTGSYGYTF.

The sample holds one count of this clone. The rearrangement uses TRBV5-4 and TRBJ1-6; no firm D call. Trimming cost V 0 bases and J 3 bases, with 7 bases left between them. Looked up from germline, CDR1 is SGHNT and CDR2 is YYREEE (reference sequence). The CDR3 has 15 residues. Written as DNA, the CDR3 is TGTGCCAGCAGCTTGGAACAACGCTATAATTCACCCCTCCACTTT. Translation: CASSLEQRYNSPLHF.

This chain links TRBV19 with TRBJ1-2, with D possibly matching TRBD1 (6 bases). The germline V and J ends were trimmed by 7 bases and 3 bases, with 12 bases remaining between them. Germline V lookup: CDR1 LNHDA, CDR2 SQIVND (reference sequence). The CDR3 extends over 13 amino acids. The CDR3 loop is CASKRGIHYGYTF. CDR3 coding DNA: TGTGCCAGTAAGAGGGGGATACACTATGGCTACACCTTC. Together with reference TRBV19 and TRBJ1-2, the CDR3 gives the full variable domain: DGGITQSPKYLFRKEGQNVTLSCEQNLNHDAMYWYRQDPGQGLRLIYYSQIVNDFQKGDIAEGYSVSREKKESFPLTVTSAQKNPTAFYLCASKRGIHYGYTFGSGTRLTVV.

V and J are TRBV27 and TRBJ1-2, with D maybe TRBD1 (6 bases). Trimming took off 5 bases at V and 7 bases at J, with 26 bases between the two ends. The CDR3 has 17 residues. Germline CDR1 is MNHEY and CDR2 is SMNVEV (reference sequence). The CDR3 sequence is CASSLRPEYGGARGYTF. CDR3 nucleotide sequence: TGTGCCAGCAGTCTTCGCCCGGAGTATGGGGGGGCGCGTGGCTACACCTTC.

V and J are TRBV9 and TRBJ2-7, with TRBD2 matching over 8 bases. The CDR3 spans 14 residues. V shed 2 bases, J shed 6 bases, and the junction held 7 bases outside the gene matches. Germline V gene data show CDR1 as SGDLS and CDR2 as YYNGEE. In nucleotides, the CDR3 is TGTGCCAGCAGCGTTCGGGAGGGCCCTGGCGAGCAGTACTTC. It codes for CASSVREGPGEQYF.

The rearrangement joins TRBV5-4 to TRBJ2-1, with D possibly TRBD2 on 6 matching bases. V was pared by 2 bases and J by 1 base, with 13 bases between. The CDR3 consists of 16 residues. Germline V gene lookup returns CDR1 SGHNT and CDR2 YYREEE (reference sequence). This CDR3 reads CASSLGIAESYNEQFF. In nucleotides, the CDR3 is TGTGCCAGCAGCTTAGGCATAGCGGAGTCCTACAATGAGCAGTTCTTC.

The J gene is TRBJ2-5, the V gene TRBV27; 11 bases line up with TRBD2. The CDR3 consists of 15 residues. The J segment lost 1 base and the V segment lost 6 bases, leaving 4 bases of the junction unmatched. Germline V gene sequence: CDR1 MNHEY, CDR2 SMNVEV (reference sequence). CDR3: CASRGLADIQETQYF. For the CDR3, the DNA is TGTGCCAGCAGGGGACTAGCGGATATCCAAGAGACCCAGTACTTC.

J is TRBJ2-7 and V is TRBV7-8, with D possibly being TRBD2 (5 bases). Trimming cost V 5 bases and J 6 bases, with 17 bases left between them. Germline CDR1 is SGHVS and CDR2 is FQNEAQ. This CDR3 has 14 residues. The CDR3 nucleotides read TGTGCCAGCAGCCAACTTATGGGGAGCGCCGAGCAGTACTTC. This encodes CASSQLMGSAEQYF. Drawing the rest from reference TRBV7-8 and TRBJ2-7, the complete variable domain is GAGVSQSPRYKVAKRGQDVALRCDPISGHVSLFWYQQALGQGPEFLTYFQNEAQLDKSGLPSDRFFAERPEGSVSTLKIQRTQQEDSAVYLCASSQLMGSAEQYFGPGTRLTVT.

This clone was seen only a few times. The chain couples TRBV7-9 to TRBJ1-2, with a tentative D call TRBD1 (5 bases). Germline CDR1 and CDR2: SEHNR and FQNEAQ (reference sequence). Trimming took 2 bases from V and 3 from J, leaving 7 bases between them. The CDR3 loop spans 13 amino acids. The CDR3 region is CASSLPGHYGYTF. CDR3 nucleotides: TGTGCCAGCAGCTTACCAGGGCACTATGGCTACACCTTC.

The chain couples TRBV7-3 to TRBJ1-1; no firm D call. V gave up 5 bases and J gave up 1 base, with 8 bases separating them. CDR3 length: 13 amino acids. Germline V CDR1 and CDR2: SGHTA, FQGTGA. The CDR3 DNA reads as TGTGCCAGCAGCCCTATAAAGAACACTGAAGCTTTCTTT. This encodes CASSPIKNTEAFF.

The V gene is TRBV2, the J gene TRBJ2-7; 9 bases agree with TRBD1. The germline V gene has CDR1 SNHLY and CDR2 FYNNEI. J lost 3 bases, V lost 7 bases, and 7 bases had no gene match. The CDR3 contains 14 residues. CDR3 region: CASIFPGQGYEQYF. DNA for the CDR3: TGTGCCAGCATTTTTCCGGGACAGGGCTACGAGCAGTACTTC.

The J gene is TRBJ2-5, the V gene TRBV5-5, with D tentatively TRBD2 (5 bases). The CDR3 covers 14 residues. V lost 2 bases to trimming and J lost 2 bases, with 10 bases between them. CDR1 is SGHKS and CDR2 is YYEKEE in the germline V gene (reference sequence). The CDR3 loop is CASSLAETQETQYF. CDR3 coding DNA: TGTGCCAGCAGCTTAGCGGAGACTCAAGAGACCCAGTACTTC.

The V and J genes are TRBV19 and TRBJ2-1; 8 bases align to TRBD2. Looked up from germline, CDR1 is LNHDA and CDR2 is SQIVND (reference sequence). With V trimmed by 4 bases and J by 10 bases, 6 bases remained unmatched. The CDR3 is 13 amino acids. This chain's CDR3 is CASSTQREKEQFF. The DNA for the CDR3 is TGTGCCAGTAGTACGCAGCGGGAGAAAGAGCAGTTCTTC.

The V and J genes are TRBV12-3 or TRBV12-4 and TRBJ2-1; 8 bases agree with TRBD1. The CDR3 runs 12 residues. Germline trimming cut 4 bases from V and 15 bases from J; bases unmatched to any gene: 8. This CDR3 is CASSSGTGPLFF. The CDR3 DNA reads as TGTGCCAGCAGTTCGGGGACAGGCCCCTTGTTCTTC.